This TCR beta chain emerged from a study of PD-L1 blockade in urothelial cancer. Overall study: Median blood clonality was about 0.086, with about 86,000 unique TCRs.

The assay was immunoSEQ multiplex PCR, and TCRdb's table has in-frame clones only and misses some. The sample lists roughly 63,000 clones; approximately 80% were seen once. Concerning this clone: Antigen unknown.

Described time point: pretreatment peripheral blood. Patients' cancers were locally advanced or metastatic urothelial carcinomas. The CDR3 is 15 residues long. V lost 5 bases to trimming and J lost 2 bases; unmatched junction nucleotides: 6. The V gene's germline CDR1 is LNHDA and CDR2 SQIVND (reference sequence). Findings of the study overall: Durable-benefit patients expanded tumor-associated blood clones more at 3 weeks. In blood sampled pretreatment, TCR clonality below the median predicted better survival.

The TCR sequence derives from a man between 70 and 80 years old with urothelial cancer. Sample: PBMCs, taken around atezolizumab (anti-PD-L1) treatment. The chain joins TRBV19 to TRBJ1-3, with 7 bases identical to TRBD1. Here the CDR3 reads CASSLTGEPGNTIYF. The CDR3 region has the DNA TGTGCCAGTAGTCTTACAGGGGAACCTGGAAACACCATATATTTT.